The source of this TCR beta chain is a study of CD8 T cells in ankylosing spondylitis. With 2 bases clipped from V and 8 bases from J, the junction kept 4 bases outside the gene matches. CDR3 length: 14 residues. In germline, CDR1 is SGHDN, CDR2 FVKESK. Findings of the study overall: Some motif variants had been reported before (in reactive arthritis synovial fluid and blood). In peripheral blood, disease-linked CD8+ clones occurred at relatively low frequencies. Several highly homologous variants made up a TCR beta motif, and this motif appeared characteristic of ankylosing spondylitis blood.

TCRdb analysed the 5' RACE reads with MiXCR anew, one entry per CDR3 protein. The sample yields approximately 250,000 distinct CDR3 sequences, over 7% seen once. This clonotype was seen at least ten times. The antigen remains unidentified. The source of this sequence is a female donor with ankylosing spondylitis or in good health (not recorded which). Sequencing was performed on blood, either unsorted or a sorted T cell fraction (not recorded which). The J gene is TRBJ2-1, the V gene TRBV14, with 9 positions matching TRBD2. Written as DNA, the CDR3 is TGTGCCAGCAGCCAATTACTAGCGGGCGATGAGCAGTTCTTC. Its protein is CASSQLLAGDEQFF.